What follows are 14 T cell receptor beta chains derived from one specimen sequenced in a study of naive and memory T cell subsets. Overall study results and limits: A few larger clonotypes appeared in naive repertoires, especially CD8, possibly memory cells re-expressing CD45RA.

The beta constant-region primer was an equimolar mix of two oligonucleotides covering TRBC1 and TRBC2. Four rounds of PCR amplified the ligated cDNA using nested alpha and beta constant-region primers plus SP2. TCRdb independently ran MiXCR on the UMI-ligation and nested PCR reads; one entry per CDR3 protein. The sample contains roughly 150,000 distinct CDR3 sequences, over 20% of which appear only once. These receptors' antigens are unknown. The sample comprised naive CD4+ T cells from blood. The receptor set was obtained from a human donor in good health.

This clonotype has a handful of counts. This chain links TRBV28 with TRBJ2-7; tentative D call: TRBD1 (6 bases). Germline CDR1 and CDR2: MDHEN and SYDVKM. Between the trimmed V and J ends, which lost 6 bases and 0 bases, there was a span of 18 bases. This CDR3 has 16 residues. CDR3 bases: TGTGCCAGCAGGGGGACACTAGGATCGAGCTCCTACGAGCAGTACTTC. It encodes CASRGTLGSSSYEQYF. Full variable domain (remainder filled in from reference TRBV28 and TRBJ2-7): DVKVTQSSRYLVKRTGEKVFLECVQDMDHENMFWYRQDPGLGLRLIYFSYDVKMKEKGDIPEGYSVSREKKERFSLILESASTNQTSMYLCASRGTLGSSSYEQYFGPGTRLTVT.

This clonotype was counted only a few times. The rearrangement uses TRBV20-1 and TRBJ1-1; no firm D call. CDR1 and CDR2 (germline): DFQATT, SNEGSKA (reference sequence). Between the trimmed V and J ends, which lost 2 bases and 4 bases, there was a span of 11 bases. The CDR3 totals 13 residues. CDR3 bases: TGCAGTGCTAGACCTCCTGGAAGCACTGAAGCTTTCTTT. It encodes CSARPPGSTEAFF.

This clonotype has only a few counts. The chain couples TRBV12-3 or TRBV12-4 to TRBJ2-7, with 9 bases that match TRBD1. This CDR3 has 13 amino acids. V lost 6 bases and J lost 7; bases outside the gene matches: 7. Here the CDR3 DNA reads TGTGCCAGCAGCGCCGGGACAGGGAGGGAGCAGTACTTC. Amino acids: CASSAGTGREQYF.

This clonotype was observed a few times. The rearrangement links TRBV10-3 to TRBJ2-7; no clear D gene. The CDR3 loop spans 13 amino acids. Germline values: CDR1 ENHRY, CDR2 SYGVKD. Trimming pared 6 bases from V and 2 bases from J, leaving 11 bases between. CDR3 DNA sequence: TGTGCCATCAGATCGACTGAGACCTACGAGCAGTACTTC. It translates to CAIRSTETYEQYF.

This clonotype has just one count. The rearrangement joins TRBV28 to TRBJ1-5; D remains ambiguous. The CDR3 consists of 15 residues. Looked up from germline, CDR1 is MDHEN and CDR2 is SYDVKM. V was clipped by 1 base and J by 3 bases, with 10 bases between them. CDR3 DNA: TGTGCCAGCAGTTTATCTGTGGGGTCCAATCAGCCCCAGCATTTT. Translation gives CASSLSVGSNQPQHF.

The chain has TRBV9 and TRBJ2-2; D ambiguous. CDR1 is SGDLS, CDR2 YYNGEE, per germline. The CDR3 sequence is 13 residues long. Trimming pared 0 bases from V and 6 bases from J, leaving 6 bases between. The CDR3 is CASSVETPGELFF. The DNA for the CDR3 is TGTGCCAGCAGCGTAGAAACCCCCGGGGAGCTGTTTTTT.

The J gene is TRBJ1-5, the V gene TRBV4-1, with 7 bases aligning to TRBD1. After removal of 5 bases from V and 2 bases from J, the junction contained 9 bases not matched to a gene. This CDR3 region has 16 residues. Germline lookup yields CDR1 MGHRA and CDR2 YSYEKL. The CDR3 here is CASSFQTGQGNQPQHF. The CDR3 DNA sequence: TGCGCCAGCAGCTTTCAGACAGGGCAAGGCAATCAGCCCCAGCATTTT.

For this clonotype: The germline gene is not matched at one end of the junction; a read error may be the cause. This rearrangement joins TRBV7-7 to TRBJ2-3; 8 bases line up with TRBD2. Germline V gives CDR1 SSHAT, CDR2 FNYEAQ (reference sequence). CDR3 size: 13 residues. This CDR3 reads CASSLYGGGSQYF. The CDR3 nucleotides read TGTGCTAGCAGCTTATACGGGGGGGGCTCGCAGTATTTT.

This clonotype was counted many times. The chain is built from TRBV20-1 and TRBJ2-3; 7 nucleotides line up with TRBD2. The CDR3 length is 14 residues. With 6 bases clipped from V and 5 bases from J, the junction kept 11 bases outside the gene matches. In germline, CDR1 is DFQATT, CDR2 SNEGSKA (reference sequence). The CDR3 coding sequence is TGCAGTGCGGGGAGGGAGGAGGTTCGAGATACGCAGTATTTT. Protein: CSAGREEVRDTQYF.

The chain links TRBV20-1 to TRBJ1-5; D gene unclear. CDR1 is DFQATT and CDR2 is SNEGSKA in the germline V gene (reference sequence). Trimming removed 6 bases at V and 5 bases at J, with 20 bases between. The CDR3 loop spans 15 amino acids. CDR3 loop: CSAKLLGLWDQPQHF. In nucleotides, the CDR3 is TGCAGTGCAAAGCTATTAGGGCTATGGGATCAGCCCCAGCATTTT.

A few counts support this clonotype. The rearrangement links TRBV29-1 to TRBJ1-1; D remains ambiguous. CDR1 and CDR2 (germline): SQVTM, ANQGSEA. The CDR3 sequence is 13 residues long. V lost 3 bases and J 3 bases, leaving 11 bases between the germline ends. CDR3 in DNA: TGCAGCGTTGATAGGTTGGTGGACACTGAAGCTTTCTTT. This encodes CSVDRLVDTEAFF.

The chain employs TRBV12-3 or TRBV12-4 and TRBJ2-7; D possibly corresponds to TRBD1 (6 bases). The V and J ends lost 6 bases and 3 bases respectively, with 24 bases between them. This CDR3 spans 17 amino acids. CDR3 loop: CASSPPYGSKGDYEQYF. CDR3 nucleotide sequence: TGTGCCAGCAGCCCTCCCTACGGTAGTAAGGGGGACTACGAGCAGTACTTC.

The table lists this clonotype with many counts. CDR3 sequence: CASKSGTGYQPQHF. DNA of the CDR3: TGTGCCAGCAAGTCCGGGACAGGGTATCAGCCCCAGCATTTT. The gene calls are TRBV28 and TRBJ1-5; 9 nucleotides match TRBD1. Germline V gene data show CDR1 as MDHEN and CDR2 as SYDVKM. The V gene end was trimmed by 7 bases and the J gene end by 5 bases; junction bases not matched to a gene: 6. This CDR3 contains 14 residues.

This clonotype was counted ten times or more. The CDR3: CASSPRTGNTEAFF. In DNA form, the CDR3 reads TGTGCCAGCAGCCCCCGGACGGGGAACACTGAAGCTTTCTTT. V gene TRBV18 combines with J gene TRBJ1-1, with D unresolved. The V end was cut by 8 bases, the J end by 1 base, with 14 bases between. CDR3 length: 14 amino acids. Germline CDR1 is KGHSH and CDR2 is LQKENI.